Following are 17 T cell receptor beta chains from one sample sequenced in a study of cytomegalovirus exposure and HLA in healthy donors. Sequencing used immunoSEQ multiplex PCR; TCRdb keeps in-frame clones, though not all of them. The sample lists 180,000 or so clones; approximately 87% were seen once. Sequenced sample: PBMCs. These TCRs come from a woman younger than 45 in good health and CMV-seronegative.

This clone was picked up one time. Different DNA sequences within this sample yield the same CDR3. The rearrangement joins TRBV30 to TRBJ1-2; no firm D call. Looked up from germline, CDR1 is GTSNPN and CDR2 is SVGIG (reference sequence). Trimming stripped 2 bases from V and 5 bases from J, with 21 bases between. The length of the CDR3 is 16 residues. CDR3 sequence reads: CAWSLSRTSLRYGYTF. The CDR3 nucleotides read TGTGCCTGGAGTCTCTCAAGGACTTCTCTTCGGTATGGCTACACCTTC.

CDR3 in amino acids: CASSLAPWDRGRETQYF. In DNA form, the CDR3 reads TGTGCCAGCAGCTTAGCCCCCTGGGACAGGGGAAGGGAGACCCAGTACTTC. The gene calls are TRBV7-6 and TRBJ2-5; 10 nucleotides agree with TRBD1. Germline V gives CDR1 SGHVS, CDR2 FNYEAQ. The CDR3 has 17 residues. With 0 bases clipped from V and 5 bases from J, the junction kept 9 bases outside the gene matches.

The chain uses TRBV4-1 and TRBJ2-7; the D gene is possibly TRBD1 (6 bases). The CDR3 runs 13 residues. V lost 2 bases to trimming and J lost 6 bases, with 11 bases between them. The germline CDR1 and CDR2 sequences are MGHRA and YSYEKL. CDR3 sequence (DNA): TGCGCCAGCAGCCAAAAACAGGGACGCGAGCAGTACTTC. This sequence encodes CASSQKQGREQYF.

The V and J genes are TRBV6-5 and TRBJ1-1; the match to TRBD1 covers 10 bases. V lost 5 bases to trimming and J lost 6 bases; unmatched junction nucleotides: 6. CDR1 and CDR2 from the germline V gene are MNHEY and SVGAGI. The CDR3 is made up of 14 amino acids. The CDR3 bases are TGTGCCAGCAGTGTGGGACAGGGGATCGCTGAAGCTTTCTTT. This encodes CASSVGQGIAEAFF.

The V and J genes are TRBV6-6 and TRBJ2-1, with TRBD1 as a possible D gene (7 bases). The CDR3 sequence is 15 residues long. The germline V gene has CDR1 MNHNY and CDR2 SVGAGI (reference sequence). Deletions cut 2 bases from V and 9 bases from J, with 17 bases between. The CDR3 coding sequence is TGTGCCAGCAGTTACCCCCCTGAGCAGGGGGGTGAGCAGTTCTTC. Translation: CASSYPPEQGGEQFF.

The chain links TRBV30 to TRBJ1-2; no firm D call. V lost 7 bases, J lost 4 bases, and 16 bases lay in between. The germline CDR1 and CDR2 sequences are GTSNPN and SVGIG (reference sequence). The CDR3 runs 13 residues. CDR3 in amino acids: CAYLEGASYGYTF. CDR3 DNA: TGTGCCTACCTTGAGGGTGCAAGCTATGGCTACACCTTC.

The V and J genes are TRBV30 and TRBJ1-1; TRBD1 is a possible D gene (6 bases). Trimming pared 7 bases from V and 6 bases from J, leaving 18 bases between. This CDR3 has 13 amino acids. Germline lookup yields CDR1 GTSNPN and CDR2 SVGIG (reference sequence). CDR3 loop: CAFQGSGRAEAFF. As DNA, the CDR3 is TGTGCCTTCCAGGGGTCGGGGAGGGCTGAAGCTTTCTTT.

The gene calls are TRBV7-9 and TRBJ1-1; D unclear. Germline CDR1 is SEHNR and CDR2 is FQNEAQ (reference sequence). The CDR3 length is 15 residues. V was shortened by 0 bases and J by 7 bases, with 15 bases between the two germline ends. In DNA, the CDR3 is TGTGCCAGCAGCTTAGCTGATTCGGGGAGTTTTGAAGCTTTCTTT. It encodes CASSLADSGSFEAFF. Based on the CDR3 plus reference TRBV7-9 and TRBJ1-1, the full variable domain is DTGVSQNPRHKITKRGQNVTFRCDPISEHNRLYWYRQTLGQGPEFLTYFQNEAQLEKSRLLSDRFSAERPKGSFSTLEIQRTEQGDSAMYLCASSLADSGSFEAFFGQGTRLTVV.

The rearrangement joins TRBV9 to TRBJ1-5, with 8 bases aligning to TRBD1. The J segment lost 0 bases and the V segment lost 0 bases, leaving 2 bases of the junction unmatched. The CDR3 is 16 residues long. CDR1 is SGDLS, CDR2 YYNGEE, per germline. This CDR3 reads CASSVGQGASNQPQHF. CDR3 DNA: TGTGCCAGCAGCGTAGGGCAGGGGGCTAGCAATCAGCCCCAGCATTTT.

The chain employs TRBV19 and TRBJ1-2, with TRBD1 matching over 11 bases. Losses at the gene ends were 6 bases for V and 4 bases for J; bases not matched to a gene: 7. Per germline, CDR1 LNHDA and CDR2 SQIVND (reference sequence). The CDR3 extends over 15 amino acids. The CDR3 is CASSIRTGGAYGYTF. The CDR3 nucleotides read TGTGCCAGTAGCATCCGGACAGGGGGCGCCTATGGCTACACCTTC.

The rearrangement joins TRBV5-8 to TRBJ2-7; D is undetermined. The V end was cut by 2 bases, the J end by 5 bases, with 14 bases between. The CDR3 extends over 14 amino acids. Germline CDR1 reads SGHTS; CDR2 reads YDEGEE. CDR3: CASSFASWSDEQYF. In DNA form, the CDR3 reads TGTGCCAGCAGCTTCGCTTCTTGGAGCGACGAGCAGTACTTC.

The chain employs TRBV30 and TRBJ2-3; 12 bases are a match to TRBD1. CDR3 length: 16 residues. CDR1 GTSNPN and CDR2 SVGIG come from the germline V gene (reference sequence). The J segment lost 4 bases and the V segment lost 1 base, leaving 6 bases of the junction unmatched. The CDR3 is CAWSEGTGGLADTQYF. The DNA for the CDR3 is TGTGCCTGGAGTGAAGGGACAGGGGGCCTGGCAGATACGCAGTATTTT.

The CDR3 DNA is TGTGCCAGCAGCCCCCGACTAGCGGGGGACACAGATACGCAGTATTTT. As protein: CASSPRLAGDTDTQYF. The chain uses TRBV9 and TRBJ2-3; 12 bases are a match to TRBD2. Germline trimming cut 4 bases from V and 2 bases from J; bases unmatched to any gene: 5. Germline CDR1 SGDLS, CDR2 YYNGEE. CDR3 length: 16 amino acids.

The chain has TRBV5-1 and TRBJ1-3, with TRBD1 as a possible D gene (6 bases). In germline, CDR1 is SGHRS, CDR2 YFSETQ. V was clipped by 7 bases and J by 2 bases, with 16 bases between them. The CDR3 extends over 15 amino acids. CDR3 sequence reads: CASYPLPGAGNTIYF. CDR3 in DNA: TGCGCCAGCTATCCACTACCAGGGGCTGGAAACACCATATATTTT. The whole variable domain, remainder taken from reference TRBV5-1 and TRBJ1-3, is KAGVTQTPRYLIKTRGQQVTLSCSPISGHRSVSWYQQTPGQGLQFLFEYFSETQRNKGNFPGRFSGRQFSNSRSEMNVSTLELGDSALYLCASYPLPGAGNTIYFGEGSWLTVV.

This sequence joins TRBV18 and TRBJ2-7, with D possibly matching TRBD1 (6 bases). Germline V gene data show CDR1 as KGHSH and CDR2 as LQKENI. The CDR3 totals 15 residues. Trimming removed 3 bases at V and 3 bases at J, with 15 bases between. The DNA of the CDR3 is TGTGCCAGCTCACCTACAGGGTTGGAGGACTACGAGCAGTACTTC. Amino acid sequence: CASSPTGLEDYEQYF.

DNA of the CDR3: TGTGCCAGCAGTTTGACTGGACAGGACAATCAGCCCCAGCATTTT. This translates into CASSLTGQDNQPQHF. The chain uses TRBV7-9 and TRBJ1-5; 7 positions agree with TRBD1. J was trimmed by 3 bases and V by 6 bases; bases with no gene match: 8. Per the germline V gene, CDR1 is SEHNR and CDR2 is FQNEAQ (reference sequence). The CDR3 sequence is 15 residues long.

The V gene is TRBV19, the J gene TRBJ2-1; D remains ambiguous. The CDR3 totals 15 residues. V was pared by 5 bases and J by 2 bases, with 13 bases between. The germline V gene has CDR1 LNHDA and CDR2 SQIVND (reference sequence). The CDR3 spells CASSSLTQTYNEQFF. As DNA, the CDR3 is TGTGCCAGTAGTTCACTAACTCAGACCTACAATGAGCAGTTCTTC.